This entry is about one T cell receptor (beta chain). Its antigen is as yet unknown. The CDR3 regions of TCR beta were amplified from RNA transcripts. Primed by the HTBI set, a first-round RT-PCR was run on the TCR CDR3. TCRdb processed the multiplex PCR reads anew with MiXCR; each CDR3 protein has one entry. The repertoire includes hundreds of thousands of distinct CDR3 sequences, 14% of them detected once, and roughly 10% sits in the top ten. The data belong to a study of T cells in Graves' hyperthyroidism and ophthalmopathy. The germline V gene encodes CDR1 SNHLY and CDR2 FYNNEI. CDR3 length equals 11 residues. Trimming stripped 3 bases from V and 15 bases from J, with 12 bases between. Clinical symptoms, serum thyroxine, TRAb, thyroid ultrasound and orbital computed tomography informed diagnoses. Around 10 ml of fresh peripheral blood supplied the PBMCs. Notes on the study in general: Among clonotypes expanded in thyroid above 0.001, most were also found in blood.

The receptor's source is a woman younger than 30 with Graves' hyperthyroidism. V gene TRBV2 combines with J gene TRBJ2-1; perhaps TRBD1 as D (6 bases). The sequencing sample was made of blood. CDR3 bases: TGTGCCAGCAGTGAGGAAGGGGGATCGTTCTTC. The encoded protein is CASSEEGGSFF.